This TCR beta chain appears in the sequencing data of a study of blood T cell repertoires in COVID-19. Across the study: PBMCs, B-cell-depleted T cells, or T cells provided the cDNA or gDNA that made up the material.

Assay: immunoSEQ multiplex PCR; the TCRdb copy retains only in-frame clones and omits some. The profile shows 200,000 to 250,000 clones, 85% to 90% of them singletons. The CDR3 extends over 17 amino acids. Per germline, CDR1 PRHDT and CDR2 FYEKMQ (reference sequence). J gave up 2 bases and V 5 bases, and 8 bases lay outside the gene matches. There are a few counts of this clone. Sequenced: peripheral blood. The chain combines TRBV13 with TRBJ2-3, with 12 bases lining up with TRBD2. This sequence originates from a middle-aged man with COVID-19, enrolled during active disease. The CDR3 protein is CASSGQLAGGHTDTQYF. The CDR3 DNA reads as TGTGCCAGCAGCGGACAACTAGCGGGGGGACACACAGATACGCAGTATTTT.